The next 6 T cell receptor beta chains were all read from a single sample in a study of blood T cells in healthy people across ages. Then a second PCR, running about 6 to 11 cycles, was carried out with a sample-barcoded 5' primer and a J-beta primer mix. Each CDR3 protein gets one entry after TCRdb re-called the 5' RACE reads with MiXCR. The sample has roughly 720,000 distinct CDR3 sequences; approximately 55% are singletons. Sequenced material: blood. The source of these receptors is a man older than 75 in good health.

The rearrangement joins TRBV28 to TRBJ2-1, with TRBD2 matching over 9 bases. CDR3 length: 16 residues. V shed 3 bases and J 4 bases; nucleotides not matched to a gene: 7. From germline, CDR1 is MDHEN and CDR2 SYDVKM. CDR3 residues: CASSLGAGGWYNEQFF. As DNA, the CDR3 is TGTGCCAGCAGTTTGGGAGCGGGAGGATGGTACAATGAGCAGTTCTTC.

This chain connects TRBV20-1 to TRBJ1-1; 7 nucleotides line up with TRBD1. The CDR3 sequence is 14 residues long. CDR1 DFQATT and CDR2 SNEGSKA come from the germline V gene (reference sequence). The V gene end was trimmed by 0 bases and the J gene end by 9 bases; junction bases not matched to a gene: 10. This CDR3 is CSARDDTGDGKAFF. CDR3 sequence (DNA): TGCAGTGCTAGAGATGATACAGGGGACGGGAAAGCTTTCTTT.

This clonotype was seen ten or more times. The rearrangement links TRBV29-1 to TRBJ2-7; no firm D call. The CDR3 length is 12 residues. Germline assignment: CDR1 SQVTM and CDR2 ANQGSEA. Trimming took 6 bases from V and 0 from J, leaving 9 bases between them. CDR3: CSVLQSSYEQYF. DNA of the CDR3: TGCAGCGTCCTGCAGAGCTCCTACGAGCAGTACTTC.

The V call is TRBV6-6, the J call TRBJ2-3; perhaps TRBD2 as D (6 bases). Trimming removed 7 bases at V and 6 bases at J, with 20 bases between. Germline lookup yields CDR1 MNHNY and CDR2 SVGAGI (reference sequence). This CDR3 spans 15 amino acids. The CDR3 loop is CASMGVGGFGDTQYF. DNA for the CDR3: TGTGCCAGCATGGGGGTGGGGGGTTTCGGGGATACGCAGTATTTT.

In this sample, this clonotype turned up a few times. V is TRBV10-2 and J is TRBJ2-1, with 9 bases that match TRBD2. This CDR3 region has 15 residues. V gave up 2 bases and J gave up 6 bases; unmatched junction bases: 5. CDR1 is WSHSY and CDR2 is SAAADI in the germline V gene. CDR3 sequence reads: CASSEQILAGNEQFF. The CDR3 DNA reads TGCGCCAGCAGTGAGCAGATACTAGCGGGCAATGAGCAGTTCTTC.

Only a few counts were recorded for this clonotype. This sequence joins TRBV3-1 and TRBJ2-1; no clear D. This CDR3 contains 12 residues. The germline gives CDR1 LGHDT, CDR2 YNNKEL (reference sequence). V was pared by 1 base and J by 10 bases, with 8 bases between. Here the CDR3 DNA reads TGTGCCAGCAGCCAAGCTGCGCGGGAGCAGTTCTTC. Translation: CASSQAAREQFF.